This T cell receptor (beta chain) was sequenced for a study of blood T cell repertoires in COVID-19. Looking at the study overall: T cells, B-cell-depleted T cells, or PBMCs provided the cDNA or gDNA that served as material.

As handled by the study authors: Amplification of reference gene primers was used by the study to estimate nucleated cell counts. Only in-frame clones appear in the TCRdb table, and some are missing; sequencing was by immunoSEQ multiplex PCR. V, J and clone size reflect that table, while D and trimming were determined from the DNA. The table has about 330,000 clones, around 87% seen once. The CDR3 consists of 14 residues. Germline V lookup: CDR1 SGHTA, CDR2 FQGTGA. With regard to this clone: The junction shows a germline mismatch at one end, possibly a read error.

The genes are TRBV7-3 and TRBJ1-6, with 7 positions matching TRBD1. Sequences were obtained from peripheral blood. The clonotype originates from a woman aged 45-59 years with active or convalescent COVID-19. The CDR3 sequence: CASSLTGANSPLHF. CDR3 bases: TGTGCCAGCAGCCTAACAGGGGCTAATTCACCCCTCCACTTT.